This is a list of T cell receptor beta chains from one sample in a study of blood T cell repertoires in COVID-19. Assay: immunoSEQ multiplex PCR; the TCRdb copy retains only in-frame clones and omits some. Among 100,000 to 150,000 clones listed, around 82% were seen once. Source material: peripheral blood. All receptors come from a man older than 75 with active or convalescent COVID-19. Each CDR3 is given with its conserved first and last residue. Each record gives: J gene, D gene, clone size, V gene, CDR3 DNA, CDR3 protein. D genes are given only for firm matches. A row's size may be missing; if present it is once, few, many or a size class.

j_gene: TRBJ2-3; d_gene: .; abundance: .; v_gene: TRBV3-1/TRBV3-2; CDR3nt: TGTGCCAGCACCGCTCAAGGGGCTGACACAGATACGCAGTATTTT; CDR3aa: CASTAQGADTDTQYF
j_gene: TRBJ2-7; d_gene: .; abundance: .; v_gene: TRBV6-2/TRBV6-3; CDR3nt: TGTGCCAGCAGTTACCTGACAGGATTCTCCTACGAGCAGTACTTC; CDR3aa: CASSYLTGFSYEQYF
j_gene: TRBJ1-1; d_gene: .; abundance: .; v_gene: TRBV6-5; CDR3nt: TGTGCCAGCTCTTTTAGCGTGAACACTGAAGCTTTCTTT; CDR3aa: CASSFSVNTEAFF
j_gene: TRBJ2-5; d_gene: .; abundance: .; v_gene: TRBV5-6; CDR3nt: TGTGCCAGCAGCTACCAGACAGACCAGTACTTC; CDR3aa: CASSYQTDQYF
j_gene: TRBJ2-7; d_gene: .; abundance: .; v_gene: TRBV7-6; CDR3nt: TGTGCCAGCAGCTTAGCTGCCAGCGGGACAGGAACCTACGAGCAGTACTTC; CDR3aa: CASSLAASGTGTYEQYF
j_gene: TRBJ2-5; d_gene: .; abundance: .; v_gene: TRBV3-1/TRBV3-2; CDR3nt: TGTGCCAGCAGCCAAGGTCTGACAATAGAGACCCAGTACTTC; CDR3aa: CASSQGLTIETQYF
j_gene: TRBJ1-5; d_gene: .; abundance: .; v_gene: TRBV19; CDR3nt: TGTGCCAGTAGTCCTGGTATAGGCAATCAGCCCCAGCATTTT; CDR3aa: CASSPGIGNQPQHF
j_gene: TRBJ1-1; d_gene: .; abundance: .; v_gene: TRBV29-1; CDR3nt: TGCAGCGTTAGCCAGGGGAACACTGAAGCTTTCTTT; CDR3aa: CSVSQGNTEAFF
j_gene: TRBJ2-7; d_gene: TRBD1; abundance: .; v_gene: TRBV10-3; CDR3nt: TGTGCCATCAGCCCGGACAGGGGTTCCGAGCAGTACTTC; CDR3aa: CAISPDRGSEQYF
j_gene: TRBJ1-3; d_gene: .; abundance: .; v_gene: TRBV7-2; CDR3nt: TGTGCCAGCAGCTTAGGGTCAAGCACCTCTGGAAACACCATATATTTT; CDR3aa: CASSLGSSTSGNTIYF
j_gene: TRBJ1-2; d_gene: TRBD1; abundance: .; v_gene: TRBV23-1; CDR3nt: TGCGCCAGCAGTCAATCAACAGGGGATTATGGCTACACCTTC; CDR3aa: CASSQSTGDYGYTF
j_gene: TRBJ2-7; d_gene: .; abundance: .; v_gene: TRBV14; CDR3nt: TGTGCCAGCAGCCTAACGGGACACCTGAGCTCCTACGAGCAGTACTTC; CDR3aa: CASSLTGHLSSYEQYF
j_gene: TRBJ1-1; d_gene: TRBD1; abundance: .; v_gene: TRBV18; CDR3nt: TGTGCCAGCTCGCCCGGACAGGGTTCTATCACTGAAGCTTTCTTT; CDR3aa: CASSPGQGSITEAFF
j_gene: TRBJ1-5; d_gene: .; abundance: .; v_gene: TRBV4-1; CDR3nt: TGCGCCAGCAGCCAAGAGTTTAGCGATTTTAATCAGCCCCAGCATTTT; CDR3aa: CASSQEFSDFNQPQHF
j_gene: TRBJ1-2; d_gene: .; abundance: .; v_gene: TRBV6-1; CDR3nt: TGTGCCAGCAGTGAAAACCAGGGGCTGGGCTACACCTTC; CDR3aa: CASSENQGLGYTF
j_gene: TRBJ1-5; d_gene: .; abundance: .; v_gene: TRBV6-5; CDR3nt: TGTGCCAGCAGTTACGGGGAGAGCAATCAGCCCCAGCATTTT; CDR3aa: CASSYGESNQPQHF
j_gene: TRBJ2-1; d_gene: .; abundance: .; v_gene: TRBV4-1; CDR3nt: TGCGCCAGCAGCCAAGATCATACGAGCTCCTACAATGAGCAGTTCTTC; CDR3aa: CASSQDHTSSYNEQFF
j_gene: TRBJ2-5; d_gene: TRBD2; abundance: .; v_gene: TRBV6-5; CDR3nt: TGTGCCAGCACTAGTAGCGGGGGGTTAGAGACCCAGTACTTC; CDR3aa: CASTSSGGLETQYF
j_gene: TRBJ1-2; d_gene: .; abundance: few; v_gene: TRBV3-1/TRBV3-2; CDR3nt: TGTGCCAGCAGCCAAGCAGGGTCGAACTATGGCTACACCTTC; CDR3aa: CASSQAGSNYGYTF
j_gene: TRBJ2-2; d_gene: TRBD1; abundance: .; v_gene: TRBV10-3; CDR3nt: TGTGCCATCAGCGGACAGGGTAACACCGGGGAGCTGTTTTTT; CDR3aa: CAISGQGNTGELFF
j_gene: TRBJ2-1; d_gene: .; abundance: .; v_gene: TRBV5-4; CDR3nt: TGTGCCAGCAGCTTTGGGGGGACCTACAATGAGCAGTTCTTC; CDR3aa: CASSFGGTYNEQFF
j_gene: TRBJ1-3; d_gene: TRBD1; abundance: .; v_gene: TRBV19; CDR3nt: TGTGCCAGTAGTAAACAGGGGGGGCTTTCCGGAAACACCATATATTTT; CDR3aa: CASSKQGGLSGNTIYF
j_gene: TRBJ2-5; d_gene: .; abundance: .; v_gene: TRBV5-5; CDR3nt: TGTGCCAGCAGCTTGGCCGTTCAAGAGACCCAGTACTTC; CDR3aa: CASSLAVQETQYF
j_gene: TRBJ1-1; d_gene: .; abundance: once; v_gene: TRBV9; CDR3nt: TGTGCCAGCAGCGTGGACAGTAACACTGAAGCTTTCTTT; CDR3aa: CASSVDSNTEAFF
j_gene: TRBJ2-3; d_gene: TRBD2; abundance: .; v_gene: TRBV19; CDR3nt: TGTGCCAGTAGTATTGTGACTAGCGGGTCTAGCACAGATACGCAGTATTTT; CDR3aa: CASSIVTSGSSTDTQYF
j_gene: TRBJ2-1; d_gene: TRBD1; abundance: .; v_gene: TRBV24-1; CDR3nt: TGTGCCACCAGTGATTCGGGGACAGGGAACAATGAGCAGTTCTTC; CDR3aa: CATSDSGTGNNEQFF
j_gene: TRBJ2-2; d_gene: .; abundance: .; v_gene: TRBV28; CDR3nt: TGTGCCAGCAGTTTGAAAGGGGCGAACACCGGGGAGCTGTTTTTT; CDR3aa: CASSLKGANTGELFF
j_gene: TRBJ1-3; d_gene: .; abundance: .; v_gene: TRBV19; CDR3nt: TGTGCCAGTAGACAACAGGAGAACTCTGGAAACACCATATATTTT; CDR3aa: CASRQQENSGNTIYF
j_gene: TRBJ1-1; d_gene: .; abundance: once; v_gene: TRBV20-1; CDR3nt: TGCAGGTCGACAGGGAACACTGAAGCTTTCTTT; CDR3aa: CRSTGNTEAFF
j_gene: TRBJ1-2; d_gene: TRBD1; abundance: .; v_gene: TRBV30; CDR3nt: TGTGCCTGGAGTGACATCGACAGGGGACATGGCTACACCTTC; CDR3aa: CAWSDIDRGHGYTF
j_gene: TRBJ2-3; d_gene: TRBD1; abundance: .; v_gene: TRBV5-3; CDR3nt: TGTGCCAGAAGCGATACAGAGACAGGGGCCAGCACAGATACGCAGTATTTT; CDR3aa: CARSDTETGASTDTQYF
j_gene: TRBJ2-1; d_gene: TRBD2; abundance: .; v_gene: TRBV6-4; CDR3nt: TGTGCCAGCAGCCCCGGGGTAGCGGGGTTCTACAATGAGCAGTTCTTC; CDR3aa: CASSPGVAGFYNEQFF
j_gene: TRBJ2-3; d_gene: .; abundance: .; v_gene: TRBV7-2; CDR3nt: TGTGCCAGCTCGGACTCAAGCACAGATACGCAGTATTTT; CDR3aa: CASSDSSTDTQYF
j_gene: TRBJ1-2; d_gene: .; abundance: .; v_gene: TRBV19; CDR3nt: TGTGCCAGTAGTATCGGAGGGAAGGGCTACACCTTC; CDR3aa: CASSIGGKGYTF
j_gene: TRBJ1-3; d_gene: TRBD1; abundance: .; v_gene: TRBV7-6; CDR3nt: TGTGCCAGCAGCGAAGGACAGGGGAGCTCTGGAAACACCATATATTTT; CDR3aa: CASSEGQGSSGNTIYF
j_gene: TRBJ1-2; d_gene: TRBD1; abundance: few; v_gene: TRBV7-6; CDR3nt: TGTGCCAGCAGCCTCAACAGGGGGCAGGTCTATGGCTACACCTTC; CDR3aa: CASSLNRGQVYGYTF
j_gene: TRBJ2-2; d_gene: TRBD2; abundance: .; v_gene: TRBV24-1; CDR3nt: TGTGCCACCAGTGACCCCGGGACGGGAGGCACCGGGGAGCTGTTTTTT; CDR3aa: CATSDPGTGGTGELFF
j_gene: TRBJ2-7; d_gene: TRBD2; abundance: .; v_gene: TRBV6-5; CDR3nt: TGTGCTACCTCCCGGGGAGGGAGCTCCTACGAGCAGTACTTC; CDR3aa: CATSRGGSSYEQYF
j_gene: TRBJ2-2; d_gene: .; abundance: .; v_gene: TRBV7-3; CDR3nt: TGTGCCAGCAGCCAGGACATACAGAACACCGGGGAGCTGTTTTTT; CDR3aa: CASSQDIQNTGELFF
j_gene: TRBJ2-5; d_gene: .; abundance: .; v_gene: TRBV4-1; CDR3nt: TGCGCCAGCAGCCAATCGCAGGGCCAAGAGACCCAGTACTTC; CDR3aa: CASSQSQGQETQYF
j_gene: TRBJ1-2; d_gene: TRBD1; abundance: .; v_gene: TRBV7-2; CDR3nt: TGTGCCAGCAGCTTGGGACAGGGCTATGGCTACACCTTC; CDR3aa: CASSLGQGYGYTF
j_gene: TRBJ2-7; d_gene: .; abundance: .; v_gene: TRBV6-5; CDR3nt: TGTGCCAGCAGTTACTCGAGATCAGGGAAGCTGGACGAGCAGTACTTC; CDR3aa: CASSYSRSGKLDEQYF
j_gene: TRBJ2-2; d_gene: .; abundance: .; v_gene: TRBV5-1; CDR3nt: TGCGCCAGCAGCTTCGATCAGGGTTTCGGGGAGCTGTTTTTT; CDR3aa: CASSFDQGFGELFF
j_gene: TRBJ1-2; d_gene: TRBD1; abundance: .; v_gene: TRBV28; CDR3nt: TGTGCCAGCAGGGGGGACAGGGGGCTCATCGCTGGCTACACCTTC; CDR3aa: CASRGDRGLIAGYTF
j_gene: TRBJ1-1; d_gene: .; abundance: many; v_gene: TRBV5-4; CDR3nt: TGTGCCAGCAGCTTGGGTCCGTTTAACACTGAAGCTTTCTTT; CDR3aa: CASSLGPFNTEAFF
j_gene: TRBJ2-5; d_gene: TRBD2; abundance: .; v_gene: TRBV3-1/TRBV3-2; CDR3nt: TGTGCCAGCCAGGGACTAGCACAGGAGACCCAGTACTTC; CDR3aa: CASQGLAQETQYF
j_gene: TRBJ2-3; d_gene: TRBD2; abundance: .; v_gene: TRBV2; CDR3nt: TGTGCCAGCTTCCGACTAGCCACAGATACGCAGTATTTT; CDR3aa: CASFRLATDTQYF